These 22 T cell receptor beta chains share one sample of origin, sequenced in a study of blood T cell repertoires in COVID-19. Clones were sequenced by immunoSEQ multiplex PCR, and TCRdb holds only the in-frame ones, with some missing. This sample has roughly 180,000 clones, with about 78% found just once. The sequenced sample consisted of peripheral blood. These receptors originate from a woman between 50 and 59 years old with active or convalescent COVID-19.

This clone occurred once. J is TRBJ1-2 and V is TRBV29-1; 7 bases match TRBD1. V lost 4 bases, J lost 3 bases, and 2 bases stayed unmatched. This CDR3 has 12 amino acids. CDR1 is SQVTM, CDR2 ANQGSEA, per germline. CDR3: CSVGQGDYGYTF. CDR3 in DNA: TGCAGCGTTGGGCAGGGGGACTATGGCTACACCTTC. Drawing the rest from reference TRBV29-1 and TRBJ1-2, the complete variable domain is SAVISQKPSRDICQRGTSLTIQCQVDSQVTMMFWYRQQPGQSLTLIATANQGSEATYESGFVIDKFPISRPNLTFSTLTVSNMSPEDSSIYLCSVGQGDYGYTFGSGTRLTVV.

The chain carries TRBV7-5 and TRBJ2-1; TRBD1, the table's D call, lacks a check against the DNA. TRBV7-5 is marked as a pseudogene. There are 15 residues in the CDR3. The CDR3 sequence is CVRTPEAGSRGEQFF. For the CDR3, the DNA is TGTGTCAGAACCCCAGAGGCCGGATCTAGGGGTGAGCAGTTCTTC.

This clone was seen ten or more times. The gene calls are TRBV30 and TRBJ2-7; 14 nucleotides agree with TRBD2. From germline, CDR1 is GTSNPN and CDR2 SVGIG (reference sequence). This CDR3 has 16 residues. The V segment lost 7 bases and the J segment 1 base; nucleotides outside the gene matches: 9. CDR3 sequence reads: CALTIGLAGGSYEQYF. CDR3 coding DNA: TGTGCCTTGACAATAGGACTAGCGGGAGGATCCTACGAGCAGTACTTC.

The rearrangement joins TRBV6-2 or TRBV6-3 to TRBJ1-1, with D unclear. CDR3 length: 16 residues. Germline V gives CDR1 MNHEY, CDR2 SVGEGT. Trimming cost V 0 bases and J 1 base, with 12 bases left between them. Here the CDR3 DNA reads TGTGCCAGCAGTTACTCGATTGAGGACTGGAACACTGAAGCTTTCTTT. This gives the protein CASSYSIEDWNTEAFF.

The genes are TRBV12-3 or TRBV12-4 and TRBJ1-5, with no clear D. The CDR3 covers 13 residues. V was trimmed by 5 bases and J by 4 bases, leaving 9 bases between them. CDR3 sequence: CASSPTLNQPQHF. The CDR3 nucleotides read TGTGCCAGCAGTCCTACCCTAAATCAGCCCCAGCATTTT.

The rearrangement links TRBV18 to TRBJ2-7; D might be TRBD2 (5 bases). This CDR3 spans 15 amino acids. Deletions cut 6 bases from V and 2 bases from J, with 17 bases between. The germline V gene has CDR1 KGHSH and CDR2 LQKENI. For the CDR3, the DNA is TGTGCCAGCTCTCAGACAAGGACGACTACCTACGAGCAGTACTTC. It translates to CASSQTRTTTYEQYF.

The rearrangement joins TRBV7-2 to TRBJ2-7; weak D call: TRBD2 (5 bases). Germline V gene data show CDR1 as SGHTA and CDR2 as FQGNSA. The CDR3 has 14 amino acids. V lost 1 base, J lost 3 bases, and 10 bases lay in between. The CDR3 coding sequence is TGTGCCAGCAGCTTAGGAGGGAAGGACTACGAGCAGTACTTC. Translation gives CASSLGGKDYEQYF. Full variable domain (remainder filled in from reference TRBV7-2 and TRBJ2-7): GAGVSQSPSNKVTEKGKDVELRCDPISGHTALYWYRQSLGQGLEFLIYFQGNSAPDKSGLPSDRFSAERTGGSVSTLTIQRTQQEDSAVYLCASSLGGKDYEQYFGPGTRLTVT.

The genes are TRBV19 and TRBJ1-5, with unresolved D. Germline V lookup: CDR1 LNHDA, CDR2 SQIVND (reference sequence). V was trimmed by 3 bases and J by 4 bases, leaving 13 bases between them. The CDR3 sequence is 15 residues long. The CDR3 DNA is TGTGCCAGTAGTATGGCCAAGGCAGGAAATCAGCCCCAGCATTTT. It translates to CASSMAKAGNQPQHF. Full variable domain (remainder filled in from reference TRBV19 and TRBJ1-5): DGGITQSPKYLFRKEGQNVTLSCEQNLNHDAMYWYRQDPGQGLRLIYYSQIVNDFQKGDIAEGYSVSREKKESFPLTVTSAQKNPTAFYLCASSMAKAGNQPQHFGDGTRLSIL.

The chain carries TRBV27 and TRBJ1-1, with D possibly matching TRBD1 (5 bases). This CDR3 region has 16 residues. Germline CDR1 MNHEY, CDR2 SMNVEV (reference sequence). Trimming removed 1 base from V and 4 bases from J, with 16 bases in between. This CDR3 reads CASSLFSAPGGTEAFF. DNA of the CDR3: TGTGCCAGCAGTTTATTCTCGGCGCCCGGGGGCACTGAAGCTTTCTTT.

The V gene is TRBV28, the J gene TRBJ2-7; 9 nucleotides align to TRBD2. V was pared by 6 bases and J by 11 bases, with 11 bases of the junction left unmatched. This CDR3 comprises 13 residues. In germline, CDR1 is MDHEN, CDR2 SYDVKM. The CDR3 region is CASRIPGLADEYF. Here the CDR3 DNA reads TGTGCCAGCAGAATCCCGGGACTAGCCGACGAGTACTTC.

This clone was counted between two and nine times. The CDR3 DNA follows: TGCGCCAGCAGCCATGGGGGCCGAGGGACTACTAACTATGGCTACACCTTC. It translates to CASSHGGRGTTNYGYTF. V usage is TRBV4-1 and J usage is TRBJ1-2; D is perhaps TRBD1 (6 bases). The CDR3 contains 17 residues. Germline loops: CDR1 MGHRA, CDR2 YSYEKL. V lost 3 bases and J 0 bases, leaving 17 bases between the germline ends.

This clone was detected once. The chain combines TRBV19 with TRBJ1-1, with a tentative D call TRBD1 (6 bases). Between the trimmed V and J ends, which lost 5 bases and 7 bases, there was a span of 14 bases. The CDR3 runs to 13 residues. Germline V gives CDR1 LNHDA, CDR2 SQIVND (reference sequence). CDR3 sequence: CASSPQATGEAFF. The CDR3 region has the DNA TGTGCCAGTAGTCCTCAAGCGACAGGTGAAGCTTTCTTT. Filled out from reference TRBV19 and TRBJ1-1, the complete variable domain reads DGGITQSPKYLFRKEGQNVTLSCEQNLNHDAMYWYRQDPGQGLRLIYYSQIVNDFQKGDIAEGYSVSREKKESFPLTVTSAQKNPTAFYLCASSPQATGEAFFGQGTRLTVV.

This chain connects TRBV30 to TRBJ2-2; D not certain. The CDR3 has 15 residues. V lost 1 base, J lost 3 bases, and 12 bases lay in between. The V gene's germline CDR1 is GTSNPN and CDR2 SVGIG (reference sequence). In DNA form, the CDR3 reads TGTGCCTGGAGTGACAGCAGTTCGGACACCGGGGAGCTGTTTTTT. This sequence encodes CAWSDSSSDTGELFF.

The chain couples TRBV19 to TRBJ1-2, with a possible D match to TRBD1 (5 bases). CDR1 is LNHDA and CDR2 is SQIVND in the germline V gene (reference sequence). V lost 7 bases to trimming and J lost 0 bases, with 21 bases between them. CDR3 size: 17 residues. The chain's CDR3 is CASTPHSRTRANYGYTF. CDR3 in DNA: TGTGCCAGTACCCCCCACTCTCGGACAAGAGCTAACTATGGCTACACCTTC.

This chain uses TRBV5-1 with TRBJ1-4; weak D call: TRBD1 (6 bases). The germline V gene has CDR1 SGHRS and CDR2 YFSETQ. This CDR3 is built from 15 residues. V lost 0 bases, J lost 5 bases, and 11 bases lay in between. The CDR3 loop is CASSLAPGENEKLFF. CDR3 nucleotide sequence: TGCGCCAGCAGCTTGGCCCCAGGGGAAAATGAAAAACTGTTTTTT.

V is TRBV6-1 and J is TRBJ2-7; D call uncertain. The germline gives CDR1 MNHNS, CDR2 SASEGT. The CDR3 sequence is 13 residues long. Trimming took off 2 bases at V and 6 bases at J, with 11 bases between the two ends. The CDR3 region is CASSERQVSEQYF. The CDR3, as DNA: TGTGCCAGCAGTGAAAGGCAGGTGAGCGAGCAGTACTTC.

This chain links TRBV7-2 with TRBJ1-1; D may be TRBD1 (6 bases). The CDR3 has 16 residues. The germline V and J ends were trimmed by 1 base and 0 bases, with 12 bases remaining between them. The germline gives CDR1 SGHTA, CDR2 FQGNSA. CDR3 in amino acids: CASSLEGGHMNTEAFF. The CDR3 nucleotides are TGTGCCAGCAGCTTAGAAGGGGGACACATGAACACTGAAGCTTTCTTT.

This chain connects TRBV4-3 to TRBJ1-3; tentatively, D is TRBD1 (6 bases). The CDR3 consists of 18 residues. V lost 0 bases and J 0 bases, leaving 15 bases between the germline ends. Germline assignment: CDR1 LGHNA and CDR2 YSLEER. CDR3 nucleotides: TGCGCCAGCAGCCAAGAGTTATTACAGGGCAGCTCTGGAAACACCATATATTTT. Its protein product is CASSQELLQGSSGNTIYF.

The chain links TRBV3-1 (or the pseudogene TRBV3-2) to TRBJ2-7; 10 nucleotides agree with TRBD2. In germline, CDR1 is LGHDT, CDR2 YNNKEL (reference sequence). V shed 0 bases and J 2 bases; nucleotides not matched to a gene: 4. The CDR3 runs to 16 residues. DNA for the CDR3: TGTGCCAGCAGCCAAGAGGGGCTAGCGGGGGCCTACGAGCAGTACTTC. It encodes CASSQEGLAGAYEQYF.

J is TRBJ1-5 and V is TRBV21-1; no DNA check was done on the table's D call, TRBD1. TRBV21-1 is reported as a pseudogene. The CDR3 is made up of 17 amino acids. This chain's CDR3 is CASSSRTGFYINQPQHF. CDR3 sequence (DNA): TGTGCCAGCAGCTCCCGGACAGGGTTCTACATCAATCAGCCCCAGCATTTT.

This sequence joins TRBV5-8 and TRBJ1-2; D is ambiguous. CDR1 SGHTS and CDR2 YDEGEE come from the germline V gene. V lost 4 bases and J 4 bases, leaving 23 bases between the germline ends. The CDR3 sequence is 17 residues long. The CDR3: CASSLTSGVIPLYGYTF. The CDR3 DNA is TGTGCCAGCAGCCTAACTTCCGGGGTGATCCCCCTCTATGGCTACACCTTC.

This clone was recorded a few times. V usage is TRBV28 and J usage is TRBJ1-2; possibly TRBD1 for D (5 bases). The CDR3 loop spans 16 amino acids. CDR1 is MDHEN and CDR2 is SYDVKM in the germline V gene. The ends were cut back, 4 bases at V and 0 bases at J, with 15 bases in the middle. This chain's CDR3 is CASSSSGVPTNYGYTF. The CDR3 DNA sequence: TGTGCCAGCAGTTCCTCGGGGGTACCAACTAACTATGGCTACACCTTC.